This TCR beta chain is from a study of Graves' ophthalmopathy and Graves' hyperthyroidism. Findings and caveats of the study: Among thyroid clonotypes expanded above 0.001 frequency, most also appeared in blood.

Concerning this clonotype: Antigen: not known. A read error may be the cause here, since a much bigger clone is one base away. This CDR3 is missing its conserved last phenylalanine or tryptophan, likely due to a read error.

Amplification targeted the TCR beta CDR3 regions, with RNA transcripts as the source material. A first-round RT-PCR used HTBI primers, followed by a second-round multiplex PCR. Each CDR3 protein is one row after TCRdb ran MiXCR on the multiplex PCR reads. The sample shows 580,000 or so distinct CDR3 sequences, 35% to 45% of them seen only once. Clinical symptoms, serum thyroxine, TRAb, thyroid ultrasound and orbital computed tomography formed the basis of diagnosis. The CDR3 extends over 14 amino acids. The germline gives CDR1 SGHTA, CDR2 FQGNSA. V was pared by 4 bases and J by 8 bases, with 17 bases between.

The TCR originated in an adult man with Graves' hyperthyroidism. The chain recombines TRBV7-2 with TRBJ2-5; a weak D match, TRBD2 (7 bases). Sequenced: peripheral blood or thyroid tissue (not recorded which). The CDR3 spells CASSSRLGGETQYL. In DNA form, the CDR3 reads TGTGCCAGCAGCTCGCGGCTAGGGGGGGAAACCCAGTACCTC.